The 3 T cell receptor beta chains below all came from one sample that was sequenced in a study of response to subunit inactivated influenza vaccine listed by TCRdb under 2018. Receptor libraries were prepared by RT-PCR. Sequencing was performed on an Illumina HiSeq 2500. TCRdb took the public reads, trimmed them with fastp at Q25, ran MiXCR for clone calling and kept in-frame beta chains. Identical CDR3 proteins give one entry, which carries the most common genes and DNA. Counted in this sample were hundreds of thousands of distinct CDR3 sequences; about 15% of them appeared once. The leading ten clones occupy approximately 10% of the sample. This specimen was PBMCs from blood, taken approximately 12 days after vaccination. The receptors derive from a man aged 45 to 65 who received an inactivated influenza vaccine. Donor details come from another sample of the same person, matched by shared clones.

This clonotype has a handful of counts. This CDR3 reads CASSLSPGGTTETQYF. CDR3 in DNA: TGTGCCAGCAGCTTAAGTCCCGGGGGGACTACAGAGACCCAGTACTTC. The chain carries TRBV7-2 and TRBJ2-5; 7 bases line up with TRBD2. Germline V CDR1 and CDR2: SGHTA, FQGNSA. J lost 4 bases, V lost 2 bases, and 10 bases had no gene match. The CDR3 loop spans 16 amino acids.

In its sample, this clonotype was seen many times. This chain joins TRBV20-1 and TRBJ2-1, with TRBD2 matching 8 bases. The ends lost 0 bases at V and 6 bases at J; junction bases unmatched: 7. Germline-derived CDR1 and CDR2 are DFQATT and SNEGSKA (reference sequence). This CDR3 is built from 15 residues. In nucleotides, the CDR3 is TGCAGTGCTAGAGAGAGCGGGAGAAGGGCCAATGAGCAGTTCTTC. Its translation is CSARESGRRANEQFF.

This clonotype was seen only a few times. The CDR3 sequence is CASSLKGMNTEAFF. CDR3 in DNA: TGTGCCAGCAGCCTCAAGGGCATGAACACTGAAGCTTTCTTT. The chain employs TRBV7-2 and TRBJ1-1; D unclear. In germline, CDR1 is SGHTA, CDR2 FQGNSA. CDR3 length equals 14 residues. Trimming stripped 5 bases from V and 0 bases from J, with 10 bases between.